These 31 T cell receptor beta chains were sequenced from one sample in a study of T cell responses to AZD1222 COVID-19 vaccine. Repertoires were generated with immunoSEQ multiplex PCR, while TCRdb's copy carries only in-frame clones and drops some. The profile shows 150,000 or so clones, around 90% of them singletons. Sequenced here: peripheral blood, sampled on day 0 of AZD1222 vaccination. These receptors all stem from an adult in good health.

This clone was found once. The rearrangement joins TRBV5-1 to TRBJ1-4, with 9 bases that match TRBD1. This CDR3 spans 16 amino acids. Trimming cost V 3 bases and J 4 bases; bases outside gene matches: 7. Germline CDR1 reads SGHRS; CDR2 reads YFSETQ. The CDR3 DNA sequence: TGCGCCAGCAGCTCTACAGGGGGCACGGGTAATGAAAAACTGTTTTTT. It specifies CASSSTGGTGNEKLFF.

This clone turned up a few times. The chain couples TRBV6-1 to TRBJ1-2; unclear D gene. From germline, CDR1 is MNHNS and CDR2 SASEGT. The CDR3 spans 15 residues. The V end lost 1 base, the J end lost 6 bases, and 15 bases lay between the germline ends. The CDR3 spells CASSEESSAYDGYTF. The CDR3 nucleotides are TGTGCCAGCAGTGAAGAGAGCTCAGCCTACGATGGCTACACCTTC.

The V call is TRBV3-1 (or the pseudogene TRBV3-2), the J call TRBJ2-4; possibly TRBD2 for D (7 bases). The CDR3 runs to 16 residues. CDR1 and CDR2 (germline): LGHDT, YNNKEL (reference sequence). Trimming pared 0 bases from V and 3 bases from J, leaving 12 bases between. This CDR3 is CASSQERGLVKNIQYF. The CDR3 DNA sequence: TGTGCCAGCAGCCAAGAGCGGGGGCTGGTCAAAAACATTCAGTACTTC.

The chain combines TRBV7-8 with TRBJ2-7; no clear D gene. The CDR3 length is 13 residues. Germline-derived CDR1 and CDR2 are SGHVS and FQNEAQ. The V and J ends lost 1 base and 3 bases respectively, with 7 bases between them. The CDR3 is CASSLGQNYEQYV. In DNA form, the CDR3 reads TGTGCCAGCAGCTTAGGGCAGAACTACGAGCAGTACGTC.

V and J are TRBV7-8 and TRBJ1-4; 9 bases fit TRBD1. Germline CDR1 SGHVS, CDR2 FQNEAQ. CDR3 length: 15 residues. V shed 1 base and J 8 bases; nucleotides not matched to a gene: 5. The CDR3 protein is CASSLDRGPKEKLFF. The CDR3, as DNA: TGTGCCAGCAGCTTAGACAGGGGGCCAAAGGAAAAACTGTTTTTT.

As regards this clone: Other DNA sequences from this sample encode an identical CDR3 as well. The chain links TRBV10-3 to TRBJ1-5, with 7 bases fitting TRBD1. This CDR3 comprises 12 residues. Germline CDR1 ENHRY, CDR2 SYGVKD. Trimming removed 10 bases from V and 5 bases from J; junction bases left unmatched: 5. The CDR3 nucleotides read TGTGCCACCAGGGGGGGTGATCAGCCCCAGCATTTT. This translates into CATRGGDQPQHF.

This clone was counted between two and nine times. V and J are TRBV24-1 and TRBJ1-5; weak D call: TRBD1 (5 bases). Looked up from germline, CDR1 is KGHDR and CDR2 is SFDVKD. Trimming left V 5 bases short and J 0 bases short, with 10 bases between. This CDR3 has 15 amino acids. This CDR3 reads CATSGAGDSNQPQHF. The CDR3, as DNA: TGTGCCACCAGTGGGGCGGGGGATAGCAATCAGCCCCAGCATTTT.

V usage is TRBV18 and J usage is TRBJ2-1, with TRBD1 matching 9 bases. The junction had 6 bases not matched to a gene; V was cut back by 8 bases and J by 7 bases. The CDR3 is made up of 13 amino acids. Germline V gene data show CDR1 as KGHSH and CDR2 as LQKENI. CDR3 protein: CASQTGGGNEQFF. CDR3 nucleotides: TGTGCCAGCCAGACAGGGGGAGGAAATGAGCAGTTCTTC.

J is TRBJ1-1 and V is TRBV7-8; D is unresolved. V lost 5 bases to trimming and J lost 6 bases, with 13 bases between them. CDR3 length equals 13 residues. Germline V gene lookup returns CDR1 SGHVS and CDR2 FQNEAQ. The CDR3 region has the DNA TGTGCCAGCAGCCACGGTGCGGGCGCTGAAGCTTTCTTT. Amino acid sequence: CASSHGAGAEAFF.

Regarding this clone: Other DNA variants within this sample encode the same CDR3. CDR3 amino acids: CASSLGTSGNNEQFF. CDR3 nucleotides: TGTGCCAGCAGCCTAGGGACTAGCGGCAACAATGAGCAGTTCTTC. The chain combines TRBV7-9 with TRBJ2-1; 11 positions agree with TRBD2. The CDR3 extends over 15 amino acids. V was clipped by 5 bases and J by 5 bases; unmatched bases: 5. Germline values: CDR1 SEHNR, CDR2 FQNEAQ (reference sequence).

The chain recombines TRBV19 with TRBJ2-3; tentatively, D is TRBD1 (6 bases). Trimming took off 6 bases at V and 1 base at J, with 14 bases between the two ends. This CDR3 has 15 amino acids. Germline lookup yields CDR1 LNHDA and CDR2 SQIVND (reference sequence). CDR3 residues: CASRGTRQGTDTQYF. The CDR3 DNA follows: TGTGCCAGTAGGGGGACGAGACAGGGCACAGATACGCAGTATTTT. The entire variable domain, with the rest obtained from reference TRBV19 and TRBJ2-3, is as follows: DGGITQSPKYLFRKEGQNVTLSCEQNLNHDAMYWYRQDPGQGLRLIYYSQIVNDFQKGDIAEGYSVSREKKESFPLTVTSAQKNPTAFYLCASRGTRQGTDTQYFGPGTRLTVL.

The V gene is TRBV19, the J gene TRBJ2-1; D is ambiguous. Germline lookup yields CDR1 LNHDA and CDR2 SQIVND (reference sequence). The V end was cut by 4 bases, the J end by 7 bases, with 8 bases between. The length of the CDR3 is 12 residues. The CDR3 sequence: CASSTGGNEQFF. The CDR3 DNA follows: TGTGCCAGTAGTACCGGTGGGAATGAGCAGTTCTTC. The full variable domain, its missing parts supplied by reference TRBV19 and TRBJ2-1, is DGGITQSPKYLFRKEGQNVTLSCEQNLNHDAMYWYRQDPGQGLRLIYYSQIVNDFQKGDIAEGYSVSREKKESFPLTVTSAQKNPTAFYLCASSTGGNEQFFGPGTRLTVL.

The CDR3 spells CASSLPPGGLRNYGYTF. For the CDR3, the DNA is TGTGCCAGCAGCTTACCCCCAGGGGGATTGAGGAATTATGGCTACACCTTC. The chain links TRBV7-2 to TRBJ1-2, with 7 nucleotides matching TRBD1. The CDR3 covers 17 residues. V shed 2 bases and J 5 bases; nucleotides not matched to a gene: 14. CDR1 is SGHTA, CDR2 FQGNSA, per germline.

This chain joins TRBV25-1 and TRBJ2-7; perhaps D is TRBD1 or TRBD2 (5 bases each). Germline-derived CDR1 and CDR2 are MGHDK and SYGVNS. V gave up 2 bases and J gave up 6 bases, with 11 bases separating them. The CDR3 is 13 amino acids. The CDR3 is CASSEVGTGEQYF. CDR3 nucleotide sequence: TGTGCCAGCAGTGAAGTGGGGACGGGCGAGCAGTACTTC.

This chain uses TRBV6-5 with TRBJ1-5; possibly TRBD1 for D (6 bases). The CDR3 contains 13 residues. Trimming took off 7 bases at V and 12 bases at J, with 19 bases between the two ends. CDR1 and CDR2 from the germline V gene are MNHEY and SVGAGI. Here the CDR3 reads CASNKRQDVRQHF. CDR3 bases: TGTGCCAGCAATAAAAGACAGGACGTCCGCCAGCATTTT.

In nucleotides, the CDR3 is TGCAGTGCTAGTCCTGGACTAGCGGGAGCTACCGGGGAGCTGTTTTTT. Residues: CSASPGLAGATGELFF. V gene TRBV20-1 combines with J gene TRBJ2-2, with 13 bases fitting TRBD2. Per germline, CDR1 DFQATT and CDR2 SNEGSKA (reference sequence). J gave up 5 bases and V 3 bases, and 6 bases lay outside the gene matches. The CDR3 length is 16 residues.

The V call is TRBV6-5, the J call TRBJ1-6; unclear D gene. V gave up 8 bases and J gave up 8 bases, with 13 bases separating them. CDR1 is MNHEY and CDR2 is SVGAGI in the germline V gene. The CDR3 spans 13 residues. The CDR3 DNA reads as TGTGCCAGCCGGGTGCGGTTCGATTCACCCCTCCACTTT. Its translation is CASRVRFDSPLHF.

The chain has TRBV13 and TRBJ2-2, with 9 nucleotides matching TRBD1. CDR3 length: 15 amino acids. Per germline, CDR1 PRHDT and CDR2 FYEKMQ (reference sequence). V was pared by 5 bases and J by 7 bases, with 8 bases of the junction left unmatched. The CDR3 sequence is CASSPDRGLSGELFF. DNA of the CDR3: TGTGCCAGCAGCCCGGACAGGGGTTTGAGCGGGGAGCTGTTTTTT.

The CDR3 DNA follows: TGTGCCAGTAGTCCGACGGGACAGGGATACACTGAAGCTTTCTTT. It encodes CASSPTGQGYTEAFF. The J gene is TRBJ1-1, the V gene TRBV19; 9 positions agree with TRBD1. The CDR3 contains 15 residues. The ends lost 5 bases at V and 3 bases at J; junction bases unmatched: 7. Germline V lookup: CDR1 LNHDA, CDR2 SQIVND (reference sequence).

The J gene is TRBJ2-7, the V gene TRBV7-6; 8 bases match TRBD2. The CDR3 extends over 15 amino acids. Germline CDR1 and CDR2: SGHVS and FNYEAQ. Unmatched junction bases numbered 9, after V lost 4 bases and J lost 4 bases. The CDR3 DNA is TGTGCCAGCAGCTCCCGGACGGGAGGGAATTACGAGCAGTACTTC. This codes for CASSSRTGGNYEQYF.

The J gene is TRBJ2-1, the V gene TRBV10-1; 8 bases map to TRBD1. Germline trimming cut 3 bases from V and 12 bases from J; bases unmatched to any gene: 13. From germline, CDR1 is WNHNN and CDR2 SYGVQD (reference sequence). The CDR3 extends over 15 amino acids. The chain's CDR3 is CASSDGGQALVGQFF. In DNA, the CDR3 is TGCGCCAGCAGTGATGGGGGACAGGCTTTAGTAGGGCAGTTCTTC.

The gene calls are TRBV3-1 (or the pseudogene TRBV3-2) and TRBJ2-1, with 13 bases aligning to TRBD2. The trim removed 1 base at V and 9 bases at J, leaving 3 bases unmatched. CDR1 and CDR2 (germline): LGHDT, YNNKEL (reference sequence). This CDR3 has 15 amino acids. The CDR3 here is CASSQGTSGGGEQFF. The DNA for the CDR3 is TGTGCCAGCAGCCAAGGGACTAGCGGGGGTGGTGAGCAGTTCTTC.

This clone was counted between two and nine times. The chain uses TRBV15 and TRBJ2-1; D gene uncertain. V shed 3 bases and J shed 2 bases, with 8 bases lying between them. The CDR3 has 14 residues. From germline, CDR1 is LNHNV and CDR2 YYDKDF (reference sequence). CDR3 sequence reads: CATSSTETYNEQFF. CDR3 DNA: TGTGCCACCAGCAGTACGGAGACCTACAATGAGCAGTTCTTC.

This sequence joins TRBV4-3 and TRBJ2-7; no firm D call. Germline values: CDR1 LGHNA, CDR2 YSLEER. Trimming removed 1 base from V and 1 base from J, with 8 bases in between. The CDR3 has 14 residues. In DNA, the CDR3 is TGCGCCAGCAGCCAAGGTCTAGGGTCCTACGAGCAGTACTTC. Its protein product is CASSQGLGSYEQYF.

The chain is built from TRBV19 and TRBJ1-5; D call uncertain. V lost 3 bases, J lost 0 bases, and 15 bases lay in between. Per the germline V gene, CDR1 is LNHDA and CDR2 is SQIVND (reference sequence). There are 17 residues in the CDR3. CDR3 coding DNA: TGTGCCAGTAGTATTAGGGCTGTGGTCTATAGCAATCAGCCCCAGCATTTT. Translation gives CASSIRAVVYSNQPQHF.

This clone came up a few times. CDR3 nucleotides: TGTGCCAGCAGCCCCAAGGTTTTACTAGCGGGAGTTCAGGATGAGCAGTTCTTC. Residues: CASSPKVLLAGVQDEQFF. V usage is TRBV3-1 (or the pseudogene TRBV3-2) and J usage is TRBJ2-1, with 11 bases lining up with TRBD2. The CDR3 extends over 18 amino acids. V was pared by 4 bases and J by 8 bases, with 16 bases of the junction left unmatched. Germline V gene lookup returns CDR1 LGHDT and CDR2 YNNKEL (reference sequence).

Of note for this clone: This CDR3 is also generated by other DNA sequences in the sample. The chain combines TRBV3-1 (or the pseudogene TRBV3-2) with TRBJ2-2, with D unresolved. Trimming removed 3 bases at V and 5 bases at J, with 1 base between. Looked up from germline, CDR1 is LGHDT and CDR2 is YNNKEL (reference sequence). The CDR3 is made up of 11 amino acids. CDR3 amino acids: CASSHTGELFF. The CDR3 DNA follows: TGTGCCAGCAGCCATACCGGGGAGCTGTTTTTT.

The rearrangement links TRBV7-9 to TRBJ2-5; D might be TRBD2 (6 bases). The CDR3 runs to 15 residues. Trimming took 4 bases from V and 5 from J, leaving 17 bases between them. Germline V gene lookup returns CDR1 SEHNR and CDR2 FQNEAQ (reference sequence). The CDR3 DNA reads as TGTGCCAGCAGCTCCAACCCGGGAGCTTGGGAGACCCAGTACTTC. Amino acid sequence: CASSSNPGAWETQYF. Full variable domain (rest looked up from reference TRBV7-9 and TRBJ2-5): DTGVSQNPRHKITKRGQNVTFRCDPISEHNRLYWYRQTLGQGPEFLTYFQNEAQLEKSRLLSDRFSAERPKGSFSTLEIQRTEQGDSAMYLCASSSNPGAWETQYFGPGTRLLVL.

This chain connects TRBV28 to TRBJ1-1; 9 bases align to TRBD1. Trimming removed 6 bases from V and 6 bases from J; junction bases left unmatched: 11. The CDR3 totals 15 residues. Germline V gives CDR1 MDHEN, CDR2 SYDVKM. Written as DNA, the CDR3 is TGTGCCAGCAGGAGCCCGGGACAGGGAAGGGCTGAAGCTTTCTTT. Translated: CASRSPGQGRAEAFF.

V and J are TRBV11-2 and TRBJ1-2; D is unresolved. CDR1 is SGHAT and CDR2 is FQNNGV in the germline V gene. V lost 5 bases to trimming and J lost 8 bases, with 12 bases between them. The CDR3 has 12 amino acids. The CDR3 DNA reads as TGTGCCAGCAGCACCACGGGTGTCGGCTACACCTTC. Residues: CASSTTGVGYTF.

This clone was seen only once. The chain uses TRBV11-3 and TRBJ2-1, with D possibly being TRBD2 (6 bases). The ends were cut back, 1 base at V and 3 bases at J, with 13 bases in the middle. This CDR3 region has 16 residues. The germline CDR1 and CDR2 sequences are SGHNT and YENEEA. The CDR3 is CASSLAHVGGYNEQFF. In DNA form, the CDR3 reads TGTGCCAGCAGCTTAGCCCATGTGGGGGGCTACAATGAGCAGTTCTTC.